This T cell receptor (beta chain) was captured by sequencing in a study of blood T cell repertoires in COVID-19 (dated by TCRdb to 2020 to 2022). Regarding the research as a whole: The collaborator samples originated in the United States, Italy and Spain and spanned the acute and convalescent phases of COVID-19. The prospective study material was composed of cDNA or gDNA derived from T cells, B-cell-depleted T cells, or PBMCs. Subjects who had been exposed to COVID-19, were actively infected with it, or had recovered from it provided the deeply sampled blood TCRbeta repertoires that made up the dataset. A freely available public database, intended as a resource for researchers studying the immune response to SARS-CoV-2, is where the repertoires were released. Samples were obtained from the ongoing ImmuneRACE study (first 160 participants) and from 950 to 1,500 subjects provided by 6 global collaborators. A de-identified subject ID, COVID-19 status, age in years and sex were almost always included in the sample metadata. Where available, HLA class I and class II types were obtained from metadata supplied by the sample provider rather than from assay-based typing. Beyond this particular receptor, the publication reports: How much clinical and demographic metadata was included differed by source and by participant, and the metadata was provided uncurated.

Note on this clone: No antigen is known for it. Base qualities are not recorded, but no much larger clone differs from it by a single base.

The CDR3 covers 16 residues, taking in both the cysteine and the phenylalanine. This entry keeps only the CDR3 DNA: 48 bases, framed from base 1. The germline V and J ends show losses of 5 bases and 6 bases respectively, and no gene match explains 10 bases of the junction. From the germline V gene (reference sequence), CDR1 is MNHEY and CDR2 is SMNVEV. In Seattle, one collaborating source enrolled patients while the infection was active and tracked those patients longitudinally over the course of disease. Each collaborating institution followed its own protocols to collect whole blood in K2EDTA tubes. For TCRbeta analysis, collaborators shipped samples as frozen whole blood, isolated PBMCs, or DNA extracted from either of those sample types. The immunoSEQ Assay, a bias-controlled multiplex PCR, was used to amplify TCRbeta CDR3 regions from genomic DNA. From the authors' description of their analysis: Nucleated cell counts per sample were estimated from amplification of reference gene primers within the assay. To quantify the absolute abundance of each unique TCRbeta CDR3 rearrangement, sequence reads were collapsed and filtered. For each sample, productive Simpson clonality was calculated as the square root of Simpson's diversity index over productive rearrangements. Held by TCRdb, this immuneACCESS table contains in-frame sequences only and omits some clones. Under half of the omission traces to an unresolved V gene where checked; the cause of the rest is unknown. V and J calls and clone size come straight from that table; D and trimming were deduced from the DNA. This sample gives roughly 16,000 clones in total; roughly 89% of them show up just once. Roughly 30% of the sample belongs to the ten largest clones.

Sequenced sample: peripheral blood. This sequence was found in an elderly woman with COVID-19, enrolled during active disease. The sequence is built from TRBV27 and TRBJ2-1; 10 bases in the junction line up with TRBD2. The sequenced DNA: TGTGCCAGCAGTAAGGTGCTGGGACTAGCGTTCAATGAGCAGTTCTTC. It translates to CASSKVLGLAFNEQFF.